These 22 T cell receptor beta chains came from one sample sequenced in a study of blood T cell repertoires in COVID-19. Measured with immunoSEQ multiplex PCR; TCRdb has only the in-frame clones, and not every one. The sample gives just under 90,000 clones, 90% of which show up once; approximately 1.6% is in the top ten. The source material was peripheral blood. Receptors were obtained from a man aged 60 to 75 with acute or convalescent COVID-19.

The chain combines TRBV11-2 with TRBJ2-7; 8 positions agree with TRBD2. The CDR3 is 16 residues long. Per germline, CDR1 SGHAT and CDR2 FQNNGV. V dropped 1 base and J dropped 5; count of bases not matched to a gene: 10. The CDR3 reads CASSLGAGTRSHEQYF. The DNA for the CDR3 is TGTGCCAGCAGCTTAGGGGCGGGGACTAGATCCCACGAGCAGTACTTC.

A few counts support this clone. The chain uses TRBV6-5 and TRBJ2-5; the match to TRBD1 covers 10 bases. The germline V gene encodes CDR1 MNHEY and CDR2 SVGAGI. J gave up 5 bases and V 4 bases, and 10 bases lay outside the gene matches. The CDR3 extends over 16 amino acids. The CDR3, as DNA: TGTGCCAGCAGTTCGCGTGGGACAGGGGCGTTGGAGACCCAGTACTTC. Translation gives CASSSRGTGALETQYF.

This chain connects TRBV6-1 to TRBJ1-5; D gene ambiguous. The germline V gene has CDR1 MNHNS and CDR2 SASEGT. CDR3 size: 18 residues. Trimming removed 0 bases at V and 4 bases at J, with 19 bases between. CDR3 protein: CASSEARGHWNPNQPQHF. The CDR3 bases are TGTGCCAGCAGTGAAGCGCGAGGGCATTGGAACCCGAATCAGCCCCAGCATTTT.

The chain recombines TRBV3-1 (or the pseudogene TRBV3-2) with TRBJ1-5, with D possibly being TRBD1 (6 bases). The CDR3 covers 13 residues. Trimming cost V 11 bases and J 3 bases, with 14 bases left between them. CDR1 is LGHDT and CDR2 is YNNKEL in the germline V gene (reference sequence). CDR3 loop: CASGGSPNQPQHF. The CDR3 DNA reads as TGTGCCTCGGGGGGCAGTCCCAATCAGCCCCAGCATTTT.

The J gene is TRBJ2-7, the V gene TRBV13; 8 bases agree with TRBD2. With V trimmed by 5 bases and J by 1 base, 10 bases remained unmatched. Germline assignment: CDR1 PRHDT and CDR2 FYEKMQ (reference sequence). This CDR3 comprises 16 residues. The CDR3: CASSPRPSGSSYEQYF. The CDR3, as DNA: TGTGCCAGCAGCCCCCGACCAAGCGGGAGTTCCTACGAGCAGTACTTC.

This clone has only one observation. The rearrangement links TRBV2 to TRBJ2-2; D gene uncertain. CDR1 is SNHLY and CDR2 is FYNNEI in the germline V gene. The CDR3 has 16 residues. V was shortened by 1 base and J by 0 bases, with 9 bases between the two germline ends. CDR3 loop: CASSEEEITNTGELFF. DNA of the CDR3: TGTGCCAGCAGTGAAGAGGAGATAACGAACACCGGGGAGCTGTTTTTT.

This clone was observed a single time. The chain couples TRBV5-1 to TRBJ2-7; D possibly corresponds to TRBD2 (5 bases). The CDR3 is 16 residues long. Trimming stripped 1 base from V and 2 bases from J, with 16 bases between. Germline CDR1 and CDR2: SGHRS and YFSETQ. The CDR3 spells CASSLSGTATTYEQYF. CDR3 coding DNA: TGCGCCAGCAGCTTGAGTGGTACAGCGACTACCTACGAGCAGTACTTC.

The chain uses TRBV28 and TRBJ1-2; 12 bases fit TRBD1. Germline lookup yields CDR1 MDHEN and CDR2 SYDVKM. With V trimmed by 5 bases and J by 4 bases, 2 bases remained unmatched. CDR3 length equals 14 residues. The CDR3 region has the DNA TGTGCCAGCAGTAGGGACAGGGGGCTCTATGGCTACACCTTC. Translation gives CASSRDRGLYGYTF.

The CDR3 DNA reads TGCGCCAGCAGCCGACAGGGCGATCAGCCCCAGCATTTT. It yields the protein CASSRQGDQPQHF. V usage is TRBV4-1 and J usage is TRBJ1-5; 7 nucleotides agree with TRBD1. There are 13 residues in the CDR3. Trimming took 4 bases from V and 5 from J; bases not matched to a gene: 2. Germline CDR1 and CDR2: MGHRA and YSYEKL.

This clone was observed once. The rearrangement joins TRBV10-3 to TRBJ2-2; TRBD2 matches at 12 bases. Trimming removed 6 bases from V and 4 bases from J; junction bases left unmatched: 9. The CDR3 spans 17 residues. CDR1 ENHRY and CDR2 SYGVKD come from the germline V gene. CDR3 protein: CAIRTTSGRDGTGELFF. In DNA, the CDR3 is TGTGCCATCAGAACGACTAGCGGGAGAGACGGCACCGGGGAGCTGTTTTTT.

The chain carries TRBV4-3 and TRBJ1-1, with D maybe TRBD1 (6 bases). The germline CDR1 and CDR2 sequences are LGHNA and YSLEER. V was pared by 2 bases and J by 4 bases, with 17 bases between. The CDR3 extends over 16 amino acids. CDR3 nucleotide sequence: TGCGCCAGCAGCCAATCTGTAGGTGACAGGAGCACTGAAGCTTTCTTT. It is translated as CASSQSVGDRSTEAFF.

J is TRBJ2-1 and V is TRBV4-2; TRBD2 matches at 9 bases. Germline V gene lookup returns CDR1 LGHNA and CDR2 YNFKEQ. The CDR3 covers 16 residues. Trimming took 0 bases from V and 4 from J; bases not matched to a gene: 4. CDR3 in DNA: TGTGCCAGCAGCCAAGATCCTAGCGGGACTTACAATGAGCAGTTCTTC. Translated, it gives CASSQDPSGTYNEQFF.

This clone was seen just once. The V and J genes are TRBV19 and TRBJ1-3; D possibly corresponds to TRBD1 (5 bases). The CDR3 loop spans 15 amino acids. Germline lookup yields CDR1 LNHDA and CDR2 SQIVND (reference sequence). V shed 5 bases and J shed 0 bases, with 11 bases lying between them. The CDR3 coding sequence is TGTGCCAGTAGTGTACAGGCTCTCTCTGGAAACACCATATATTTT. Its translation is CASSVQALSGNTIYF. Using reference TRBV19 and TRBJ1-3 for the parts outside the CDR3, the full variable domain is DGGITQSPKYLFRKEGQNVTLSCEQNLNHDAMYWYRQDPGQGLRLIYYSQIVNDFQKGDIAEGYSVSREKKESFPLTVTSAQKNPTAFYLCASSVQALSGNTIYFGEGSWLTVV.

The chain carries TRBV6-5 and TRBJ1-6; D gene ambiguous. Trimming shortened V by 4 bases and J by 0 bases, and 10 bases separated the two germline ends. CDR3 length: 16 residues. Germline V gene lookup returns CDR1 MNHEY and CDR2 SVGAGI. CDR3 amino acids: CASSSLQSSYNSPLHF. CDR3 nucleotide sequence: TGTGCCAGCAGTTCCCTACAGAGCTCCTATAATTCACCCCTCCACTTT.

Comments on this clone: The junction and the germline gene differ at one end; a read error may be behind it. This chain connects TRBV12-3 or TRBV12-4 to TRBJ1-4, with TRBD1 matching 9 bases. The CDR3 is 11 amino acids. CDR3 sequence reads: CASSLGWDRVF. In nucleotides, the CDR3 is TGTGCCAGCAGCCTCGGGTGGGACAGGGTGTTT.

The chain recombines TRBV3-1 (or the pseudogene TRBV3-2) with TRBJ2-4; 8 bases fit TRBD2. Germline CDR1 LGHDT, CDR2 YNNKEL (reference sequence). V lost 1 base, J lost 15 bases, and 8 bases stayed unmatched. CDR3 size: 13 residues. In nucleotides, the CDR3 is TGTGCCAGCAGCCAAGGACTAGCGCCCGCTGGGTACTTC. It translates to CASSQGLAPAGYF.

In nucleotides, the CDR3 is TGCGCCAGCAGCCAAGACCGGGACAGGGGTAGTTTCTACGAGCAGTACTTC. Amino acid sequence: CASSQDRDRGSFYEQYF. V gene TRBV4-3 combines with J gene TRBJ2-7, with 10 positions matching TRBD1. This CDR3 has 17 amino acids. Germline V gene data show CDR1 as LGHNA and CDR2 as YSLEER. The V segment lost 0 bases and the J segment 3 bases; nucleotides outside the gene matches: 8.

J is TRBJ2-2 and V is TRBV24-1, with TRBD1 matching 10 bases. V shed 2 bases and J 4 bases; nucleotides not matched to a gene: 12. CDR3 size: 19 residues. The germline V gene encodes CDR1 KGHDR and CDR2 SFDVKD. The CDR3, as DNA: TGTGCCACCAGTGATTCGCCGCGACAGGGGGCCCTTTCCACCGGGGAGCTGTTTTTT. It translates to CATSDSPRQGALSTGELFF.

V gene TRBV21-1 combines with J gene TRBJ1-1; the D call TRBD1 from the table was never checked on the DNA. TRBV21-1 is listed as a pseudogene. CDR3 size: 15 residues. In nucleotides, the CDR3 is TGTGCCAGCAGCAAACTGGGACAGGGAACCACTGAAGCTTTCTTT. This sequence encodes CASSKLGQGTTEAFF.

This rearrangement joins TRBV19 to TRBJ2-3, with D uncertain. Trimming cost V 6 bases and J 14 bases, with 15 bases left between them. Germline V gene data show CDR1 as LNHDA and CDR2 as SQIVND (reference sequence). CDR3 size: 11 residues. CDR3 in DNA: TGTGCCAGTAGATCTAGAGTTACGGGGTATTTT. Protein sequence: CASRSRVTGYF.

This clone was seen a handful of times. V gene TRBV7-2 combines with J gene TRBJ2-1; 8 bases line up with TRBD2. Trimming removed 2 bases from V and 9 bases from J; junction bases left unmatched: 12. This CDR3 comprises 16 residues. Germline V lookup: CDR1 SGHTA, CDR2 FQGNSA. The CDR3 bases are TGTGCCAGCAGCTTATCGGGAGGGCTAGCGGGTTTTGAGCAGTTCTTC. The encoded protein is CASSLSGGLAGFEQFF.

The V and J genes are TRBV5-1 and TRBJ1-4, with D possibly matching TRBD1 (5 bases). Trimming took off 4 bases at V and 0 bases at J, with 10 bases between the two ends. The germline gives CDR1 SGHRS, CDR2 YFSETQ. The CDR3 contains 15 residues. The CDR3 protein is CASSLRGATNEKLFF. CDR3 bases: TGCGCCAGCAGCCTCCGGGGGGCAACTAATGAAAAACTGTTTTTT.